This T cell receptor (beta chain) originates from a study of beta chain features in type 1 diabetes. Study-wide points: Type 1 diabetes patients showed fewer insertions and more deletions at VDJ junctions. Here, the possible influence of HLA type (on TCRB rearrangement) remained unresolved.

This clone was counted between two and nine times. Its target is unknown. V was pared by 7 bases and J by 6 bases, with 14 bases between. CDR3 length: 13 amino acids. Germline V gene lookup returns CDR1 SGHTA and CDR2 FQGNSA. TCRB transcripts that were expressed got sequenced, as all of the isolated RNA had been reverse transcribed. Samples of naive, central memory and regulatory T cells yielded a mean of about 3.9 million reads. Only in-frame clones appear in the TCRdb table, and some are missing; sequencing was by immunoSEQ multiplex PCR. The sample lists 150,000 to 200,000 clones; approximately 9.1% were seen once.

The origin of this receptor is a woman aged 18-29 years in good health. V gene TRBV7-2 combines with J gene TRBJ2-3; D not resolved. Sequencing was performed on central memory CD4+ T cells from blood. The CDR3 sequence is CASTPSRTDTQYF. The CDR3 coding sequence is TGTGCCAGCACCCCGTCGAGAACGGATACGCAGTATTTT. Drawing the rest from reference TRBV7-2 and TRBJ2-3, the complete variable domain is GAGVSQSPSNKVTEKGKDVELRCDPISGHTALYWYRQSLGQGLEFLIYFQGNSAPDKSGLPSDRFSAERTGGSVSTLTIQRTQQEDSAVYLCASTPSRTDTQYFGPGTRLTVL.